This TCR beta chain was profiled in a study of shared clonotypes between healthy human individuals. The V and J ends lost 1 base and 7 bases respectively, with 13 bases between them. The CDR3 runs to 15 residues. Germline V gene lookup returns CDR1 MNHNS and CDR2 SASEGT. Profiling relied on immunoSEQ multiplex PCR, and the TCRdb table lists in-frame clones only, not all of them. The table records fewer than 400,000 clones, approximately 74% of them present only once. The origin of this receptor is a man younger than 45 in good health. This sequence joins TRBV6-1 and TRBJ1-4; D remains unclear. Sequences were obtained from memory CD4+ T cells sorted from blood. Indicated subset: CD45RA-negative fraction. CDR3 protein: CASSEVGDQAEKLFF. For the CDR3, the DNA is TGTGCCAGCAGTGAAGTTGGTGACCAGGCTGAAAAACTGTTTTTT.